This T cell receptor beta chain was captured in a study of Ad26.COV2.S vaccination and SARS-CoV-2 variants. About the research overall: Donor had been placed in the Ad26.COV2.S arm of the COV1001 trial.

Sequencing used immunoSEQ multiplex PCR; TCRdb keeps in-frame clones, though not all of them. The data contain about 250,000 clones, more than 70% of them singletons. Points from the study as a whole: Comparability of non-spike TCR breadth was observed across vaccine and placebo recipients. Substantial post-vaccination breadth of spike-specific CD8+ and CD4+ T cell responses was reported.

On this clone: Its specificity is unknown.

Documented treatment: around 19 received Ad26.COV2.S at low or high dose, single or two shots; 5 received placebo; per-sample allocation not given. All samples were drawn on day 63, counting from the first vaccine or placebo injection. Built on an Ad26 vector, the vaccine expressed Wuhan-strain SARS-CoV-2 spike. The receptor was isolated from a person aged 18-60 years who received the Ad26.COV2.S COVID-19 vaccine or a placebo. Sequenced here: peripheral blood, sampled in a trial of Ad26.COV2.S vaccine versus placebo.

As DNA, the CDR3 is TGTGCCGGGGGAGGGGGGACAGGGTTGATAGAGGGAGCTTTCTTT. Translation: CAGGGGTGLIEGAFF. V gene TRBV30 combines with J gene TRBJ1-1, with 9 bases identical to TRBD1. V lost 8 bases and J lost 10; bases outside the gene matches: 20. This CDR3 contains 15 residues. Germline lookup yields CDR1 GTSNPN and CDR2 SVGIG (reference sequence).